Listed below are T cell receptor beta chains from one sample, sequenced in a study of T cells after yellow fever vaccination. TCRdb reprocessed the 5' RACE reads with MiXCR, giving one entry per CDR3 protein. The sample yields about 57,000 distinct CDR3 sequences, less than 8.5% seen once. The sequences come from CD8+ T cells sorted from PBMCs, collected 15 days after the yellow fever booster vaccination. The source of these receptors is a man between 25 and 39 years old who received the YFV17D yellow fever vaccine. Both conserved end residues are trimmed from each CDR3. Fields, in order: V gene, CDR3 protein.

v_call: TRBV19
cdr3_aa: ASSWTSSRGETQY

v_call: TRBV6-1
cdr3_aa: ASSHSPAVSDTQY

v_call: TRBV7-7
cdr3_aa: ASSPSSGPYNEQF

v_call: TRBV7-2
cdr3_aa: AETHQETQY

v_call: TRBV29-1
cdr3_aa: SVSAGQTNTGELF

v_call: TRBV20-1
cdr3_aa: SAIPTSSGRTTRTDTQY

v_call: TRBV29-1
cdr3_aa: SADLGSSYNEQF

v_call: TRBV2
cdr3_aa: ASSGTGDYEQY

v_call: TRBV9
cdr3_aa: ASSPPQADTQY

v_call: TRBV7-9
cdr3_aa: ASSSSGSTEAF

v_call: TRBV14
cdr3_aa: ASSQERRAGPGEETQY

v_call: TRBV2
cdr3_aa: AFSLRVVAGGVSYEQY

v_call: TRBV7-8
cdr3_aa: ASSLYTGSYNEQF

v_call: TRBV10-3
cdr3_aa: AISDSGAGENNEQF

v_call: TRBV12-3/TRBV12-4
cdr3_aa: ASSLSGAQETQY

v_call: TRBV6-5
cdr3_aa: ASSYPPTGQSYEQY

v_call: TRBV4-1
cdr3_aa: ASSQDSGFSYEQY

v_call: TRBV18
cdr3_aa: ASSPPERTYEQY

v_call: TRBV4-3
cdr3_aa: ASSQTSSGTGRETQY

v_call: TRBV29-1
cdr3_aa: SVLTGSYEQY

v_call: TRBV12-3/TRBV12-4
cdr3_aa: ASSPGGGSPLH

v_call: TRBV5-1
cdr3_aa: ATRQGIPYEQY

v_call: TRBV7-9
cdr3_aa: ASSARQGRTETQY

v_call: TRBV10-3
cdr3_aa: AFGPENTGELF

v_call: TRBV10-3
cdr3_aa: AISTGEGANVLT

v_call: TRBV7-9
cdr3_aa: ASSRARTQETQY

v_call: TRBV7-8
cdr3_aa: ASSGYEQY

v_call: TRBV4-1
cdr3_aa: ASSQEMDYGYT

v_call: TRBV7-8
cdr3_aa: ANAGTSGRMDTGELF

v_call: TRBV7-2
cdr3_aa: ASSEWTSWSPAGELF

v_call: TRBV20-1
cdr3_aa: SARDGEAVGQF

v_call: TRBV5-1
cdr3_aa: ASSEPTAYNEQF

v_call: TRBV10-3
cdr3_aa: AISDRGQETQY

v_call: TRBV5-1
cdr3_aa: ASSLYQREEAEQY

v_call: TRBV14
cdr3_aa: ASSSGTSSTDTQY

v_call: TRBV20-1
cdr3_aa: SVRTFKTGVLGELF

v_call: TRBV7-8
cdr3_aa: ASSLAQSSGNTIY

v_call: TRBV10-3
cdr3_aa: AISDAGGVYEQY

v_call: TRBV27
cdr3_aa: ASNSGHPNQPQH

v_call: TRBV9
cdr3_aa: ASSGRDDLEQY

v_call: TRBV11-2
cdr3_aa: ASSLGAGIDNEQF

v_call: TRBV12-3/TRBV12-4
cdr3_aa: ASSAPGTGGNEQF

v_call: TRBV12-3/TRBV12-4
cdr3_aa: ASLRWDRVNRGYT

v_call: TRBV4-1
cdr3_aa: ASSQGRVTGAQPQH

v_call: TRBV20-1
cdr3_aa: SASWTLSYNEQF

v_call: TRBV4-3
cdr3_aa: ASSLFSGTEAF

v_call: TRBV7-3
cdr3_aa: ASSHPEGGIFSDTQY

v_call: TRBV4-3
cdr3_aa: ASSQDREYNEQF

v_call: TRBV4-3
cdr3_aa: ASSQENLGAYNEQF

v_call: TRBV6-1
cdr3_aa: ASSPRLEAKTQY